This is a list of T cell receptor beta chains from one sample in a study of blood T cell repertoires in COVID-19. Sequenced by immunoSEQ multiplex PCR; TCRdb stores in-frame clones only, minus some. This repertoire shows approximately 67,000 clones, over 80% found once; its top ten account for more than 5%. Sequenced: peripheral blood. Source of these receptors: a man in his forties or fifties with active COVID-19. Each CDR3 is given with its conserved first and last residue. D genes are given only for firm matches. A row's size may be missing; if present it is once, few, many or a size class.

j_gene: TRBJ1-6; d_gene: TRBD1; len: 17; v_gene: TRBV6-6; abundance: -; CDR3aa: CASSPPGTGAYNSPLHF; CDR3nt: TGTGCCAGCAGTCCCCCGGGGACAGGGGCCTATAATTCACCCCTCCACTTT
j_gene: TRBJ1-5; d_gene: -; len: 13; v_gene: TRBV3-1/TRBV3-2; abundance: -; CDR3aa: CASSPTGNQPQHF; CDR3nt: TGTGCCAGCAGCCCTACGGGCAATCAGCCCCAGCATTTT
j_gene: TRBJ2-1; d_gene: -; len: 13; v_gene: TRBV4-2; abundance: -; CDR3aa: CASSQEGVSEQFF; CDR3nt: TGTGCCAGCAGCCAAGAGGGCGTTTCTGAGCAGTTCTTC
j_gene: TRBJ2-7; d_gene: -; len: 15; v_gene: TRBV18; abundance: -; CDR3aa: CASSKTEELSYEQYF; CDR3nt: TGTGCCAGCTCGAAGACAGAGGAGCTCTCCTACGAGCAGTACTTC
j_gene: TRBJ2-7; d_gene: TRBD1; len: 13; v_gene: TRBV29-1; abundance: -; CDR3aa: CSVVGTGSYEQYF; CDR3nt: TGCAGCGTTGTGGGGACAGGGTCCTACGAGCAGTACTTC
j_gene: TRBJ2-5; d_gene: -; len: 15; v_gene: TRBV9; abundance: -; CDR3aa: CASSQQGVRVETQYF; CDR3nt: TGTGCCAGCTCCCAACAGGGTGTTAGGGTAGAGACCCAGTACTTC
j_gene: TRBJ1-2; d_gene: TRBD1; len: 14; v_gene: TRBV7-3; abundance: few; CDR3aa: CASKRGTGNGGYTF; CDR3nt: TGTGCCAGCAAACGCGGGACAGGGAATGGTGGCTACACCTTC
j_gene: TRBJ1-2; d_gene: TRBD1; len: 12; v_gene: TRBV18; abundance: -; CDR3aa: CASSPTGVGYTF; CDR3nt: TGTGCCAGCTCACCGACAGGGGTTGGCTACACCTTC
j_gene: TRBJ2-1; d_gene: -; len: 15; v_gene: TRBV10-3; abundance: -; CDR3aa: CAIRGVAGKDNEQFF; CDR3nt: TGTGCCATCAGAGGGGTAGCTGGTAAAGACAATGAGCAGTTCTTC
j_gene: TRBJ1-3; d_gene: -; len: 17; v_gene: TRBV9; abundance: -; CDR3aa: CASSVGGDPSAGNTIYF; CDR3nt: TGTGCCAGCAGCGTGGGGGGGGATCCCTCTGCGGGAAACACCATATATTTT
j_gene: TRBJ2-3; d_gene: -; len: 15; v_gene: TRBV4-3; abundance: -; CDR3aa: CASSQGSIGADTQYF; CDR3nt: TGCGCCAGCAGCCAAGGGTCTATTGGAGCAGATACGCAGTATTTT
j_gene: TRBJ1-5; d_gene: TRBD1; len: 16; v_gene: TRBV7-9; abundance: -; CDR3aa: CASSAKTGAGNQPQHF; CDR3nt: TGTGCCAGCAGCGCGAAGACAGGGGCAGGCAATCAGCCCCAGCATTTT
j_gene: TRBJ1-2; d_gene: -; len: 12; v_gene: TRBV28; abundance: -; CDR3aa: CAAADTNYGYTF; CDR3nt: TGTGCCGCCGCGGATACTAACTATGGCTACACCTTC
j_gene: TRBJ2-7; d_gene: -; len: 14; v_gene: TRBV5-1; abundance: -; CDR3aa: CASSLATSPSEQYF; CDR3nt: TGCGCCAGCAGCTTGGCCACTAGCCCATCCGAGCAGTACTTC
j_gene: TRBJ2-2; d_gene: TRBD1; len: 15; v_gene: TRBV28; abundance: -; CDR3aa: CASTSGQTNTGELFF; CDR3nt: TGTGCCAGCACCTCGGGACAGACCAACACCGGGGAGCTGTTTTTT
j_gene: TRBJ1-1; d_gene: -; len: 15; v_gene: TRBV29-1; abundance: -; CDR3aa: CSVNPWGGMNTEAFF; CDR3nt: TGCAGCGTTAACCCGTGGGGGGGCATGAACACTGAAGCTTTCTTT
j_gene: TRBJ2-2; d_gene: -; len: 16; v_gene: TRBV28; abundance: -; CDR3aa: CASKPRDNGITGELFF; CDR3nt: TGTGCCAGCAAACCTCGGGACAACGGGATCACCGGGGAGCTGTTTTTT
j_gene: TRBJ2-2; d_gene: TRBD1; len: 16; v_gene: TRBV5-1; abundance: -; CDR3aa: CASSTKPGTDTGELFF; CDR3nt: TGCGCCAGCAGCACCAAACCCGGGACAGACACCGGGGAGCTGTTTTTT
j_gene: TRBJ1-2; d_gene: -; len: 15; v_gene: TRBV7-9; abundance: -; CDR3aa: CASRGHRENLYGYTF; CDR3nt: TGTGCGTCCCGAGGCCACAGGGAAAATCTCTATGGCTACACCTTC
j_gene: TRBJ1-5; d_gene: -; len: 18; v_gene: TRBV7-9; abundance: -; CDR3aa: CASSFNSPNREGNQPQHF; CDR3nt: TGTGCCAGCAGCTTTAATTCCCCCAACAGGGAAGGTAATCAGCCCCAGCATTTT
j_gene: TRBJ1-2; d_gene: TRBD1; len: 15; v_gene: TRBV7-3; abundance: -; CDR3aa: CASSLFQGANYGYTF; CDR3nt: TGTGCCAGCAGCTTATTTCAGGGGGCAAACTATGGCTACACCTTC
j_gene: TRBJ1-1; d_gene: -; len: 16; v_gene: TRBV28; abundance: -; CDR3aa: CASSPAGEGIYVEAFF; CDR3nt: TGTGCCAGCAGCCCGGCGGGGGAGGGGATATACGTTGAGGCTTTCTTT
j_gene: TRBJ1-3; d_gene: -; len: 15; v_gene: TRBV3-1/TRBV3-2; abundance: -; CDR3aa: CASSQDSRLINTIYF; CDR3nt: TGTGCCAGCAGCCAAGATTCGAGGCTGATAAACACCATATATTTT
j_gene: TRBJ2-1; d_gene: -; len: 19; v_gene: TRBV6-2/TRBV6-3; abundance: -; CDR3aa: CASSYVTSFSGVSYNEQFF; CDR3nt: TGTGCCAGCAGTTACGTGACTAGTTTCTCCGGGGTCTCCTACAATGAGCAGTTCTTC
j_gene: TRBJ2-7; d_gene: -; len: 14; v_gene: TRBV7-9; abundance: -; CDR3aa: CASGVSGQTYEQYF; CDR3nt: TGTGCCAGCGGCGTTAGCGGCCAAACCTACGAGCAGTACTTC
j_gene: TRBJ1-1; d_gene: TRBD1; len: 16; v_gene: TRBV29-1; abundance: -; CDR3aa: CSVGDSGRGPNTEAFF; CDR3nt: TGCAGCGTGGGGGACAGTGGTAGGGGGCCGAACACTGAAGCTTTCTTT
j_gene: TRBJ2-7; d_gene: TRBD2; len: 15; v_gene: TRBV30; abundance: -; CDR3aa: CAWRRDSGRQYEQYF; CDR3nt: TGTGCCTGGAGACGGGACTCCGGGAGGCAGTACGAGCAGTACTTC
j_gene: TRBJ2-2; d_gene: -; len: 13; v_gene: TRBV5-1; abundance: few; CDR3aa: CASSLDLPGELFF; CDR3nt: TGCGCCAGCAGCTTGGACCTACCCGGGGAGCTGTTTTTT
j_gene: TRBJ2-3; d_gene: TRBD2; len: 14; v_gene: TRBV5-6; abundance: few; CDR3aa: CASSPWTTSGRRYF; CDR3nt: TGTGCCAGCAGCCCGTGGACGACTAGCGGGAGGAGGTATTTT
j_gene: TRBJ1-1; d_gene: -; len: 14; v_gene: TRBV27; abundance: few; CDR3aa: CASHPARLNTEAFF; CDR3nt: TGTGCCAGCCACCCCGCCCGGTTGAACACTGAAGCTTTCTTT
j_gene: TRBJ2-2; d_gene: -; len: 14; v_gene: TRBV7-7; abundance: -; CDR3aa: CASSLNTNTGELFF; CDR3nt: TGTGCTAGCAGCTTAAACACAAACACCGGGGAGCTGTTTTTT
j_gene: TRBJ2-3; d_gene: TRBD1; len: 12; v_gene: TRBV12-3/TRBV12-4; abundance: -; CDR3aa: CASSLGDSTQYF; CDR3nt: TGTGCCAGCAGTTTGGGGGACAGTACGCAGTATTTT
j_gene: TRBJ2-1; d_gene: -; len: 15; v_gene: TRBV10-3; abundance: -; CDR3aa: CAITKTGTAYNEQFF; CDR3nt: TGTGCCATCACTAAGACAGGGACTGCCTACAATGAGCAGTTCTTC
j_gene: TRBJ1-2; d_gene: TRBD1; len: 16; v_gene: TRBV20-1; abundance: -; CDR3aa: CSASLRDSPLNYGYTF; CDR3nt: TGCAGTGCTAGTCTCCGGGACAGTCCGTTAAACTATGGCTACACCTTC
j_gene: TRBJ2-1; d_gene: -; len: 11; v_gene: TRBV10-1; abundance: few; CDR3aa: CASSAGNEQFF; CDR3nt: TGCGCCAGCAGTGCAGGCAATGAGCAGTTCTTC
j_gene: TRBJ2-1; d_gene: -; len: 13; v_gene: TRBV2; abundance: -; CDR3aa: CASSQGVYNEQFF; CDR3nt: TGTGCCAGCAGCCAGGGTGTCTACAATGAGCAGTTCTTC
j_gene: TRBJ2-1; d_gene: -; len: 12; v_gene: TRBV6-5; abundance: -; CDR3aa: CASSYPPNEQFF; CDR3nt: TGTGCCAGCAGTTACCCCCCGAATGAGCAGTTCTTC
j_gene: TRBJ1-1; d_gene: -; len: 14; v_gene: TRBV7-2; abundance: -; CDR3aa: CASSLFTGDTEAFF; CDR3nt: TGTGCCAGCAGCTTATTTACCGGGGACACTGAAGCTTTCTTT
j_gene: TRBJ2-7; d_gene: -; len: 14; v_gene: TRBV7-9; abundance: once; CDR3aa: CASSLVQGFGEQYF; CDR3nt: TGTGCCAGCAGCTTAGTACAGGGTTTTGGGGAGCAGTACTTC
j_gene: TRBJ1-2; d_gene: -; len: 13; v_gene: TRBV3-1/TRBV3-2; abundance: -; CDR3aa: CASSQARGRGYTF; CDR3nt: TGTGCCAGCAGCCAAGCTAGGGGTCGGGGCTACACCTTC
j_gene: TRBJ2-7; d_gene: TRBD1; len: 14; v_gene: TRBV6-2/TRBV6-3; abundance: -; CDR3aa: CASSFRDRAYEQYF; CDR3nt: TGTGCCAGCAGTTTCCGGGACAGAGCCTACGAGCAGTACTTC
j_gene: TRBJ2-5; d_gene: -; len: 15; v_gene: TRBV4-2; abundance: -; CDR3aa: CASSQALGEGETQYF; CDR3nt: TGTGCCAGCAGCCAAGCTCTAGGGGAAGGGGAGACCCAGTACTTC
j_gene: TRBJ1-1; d_gene: -; len: 15; v_gene: TRBV5-4; abundance: few; CDR3aa: CASSLAVRSNSEAFF; CDR3nt: TGTGCCAGCAGCTTGGCCGTTAGGAGTAATTCTGAAGCTTTCTTT
j_gene: TRBJ2-6; d_gene: -; len: 14; v_gene: TRBV2; abundance: -; CDR3aa: CASSGEAGANVLTF; CDR3nt: TGTGCCAGCAGTGGGGAGGCAGGGGCCAACGTCCTGACTTTC
j_gene: TRBJ1-1; d_gene: TRBD1; len: 14; v_gene: TRBV5-1; abundance: -; CDR3aa: CASSPQGADTEAFF; CDR3nt: TGCGCCAGCAGCCCACAGGGGGCAGACACTGAAGCTTTCTTT
j_gene: TRBJ1-6; d_gene: TRBD1; len: 18; v_gene: TRBV28; abundance: -; CDR3aa: CASSRPGTGIISNSPLHF; CDR3nt: TGTGCCAGCAGCCGTCCCGGGACAGGGATTATCTCTAATTCACCCCTCCACTTT
j_gene: TRBJ1-4; d_gene: TRBD1; len: 15; v_gene: TRBV2; abundance: -; CDR3aa: CACGQGAEARRVLFF; CDR3nt: TGTGCCTGCGGACAGGGGGCGGAGGCGCGTAGAGTACTGTTTTTT
j_gene: TRBJ1-5; d_gene: TRBD1; len: 16; v_gene: TRBV28; abundance: -; CDR3aa: CASSSHRGSSNQPQHF; CDR3nt: TGTGCCAGCAGTTCTCACAGGGGAAGTAGCAATCAGCCCCAGCATTTT
j_gene: TRBJ1-2; d_gene: TRBD1; len: 15; v_gene: TRBV27; abundance: once; CDR3aa: CASSDPGTGVYGYTF; CDR3nt: TGTGCCAGCAGTGACCCTGGGACAGGGGTCTATGGCTACACCTTC
j_gene: TRBJ1-1; d_gene: TRBD1; len: 13; v_gene: TRBV14; abundance: once; CDR3aa: CASSSGGIVEAFF; CDR3nt: TGTGCCAGCTCCTCAGGGGGCATTGTTGAAGCTTTCTTT
j_gene: TRBJ2-1; d_gene: -; len: 19; v_gene: TRBV7-3; abundance: -; CDR3aa: CASSPTRRGAPFSYNEQFF; CDR3nt: TGTGCCAGCAGCCCGACCAGGAGGGGTGCGCCCTTCTCCTACAATGAGCAGTTCTTC
j_gene: TRBJ1-4; d_gene: -; len: 14; v_gene: TRBV6-5; abundance: -; CDR3aa: CASRVGDTNEKLFF; CDR3nt: TGTGCCAGCAGGGTTGGAGATACTAATGAAAAACTGTTTTTT
j_gene: TRBJ1-1; d_gene: TRBD1; len: 14; v_gene: TRBV5-1; abundance: -; CDR3aa: CASSTGTANTEAFF; CDR3nt: TGCGCCAGCAGTACCGGGACAGCGAACACTGAAGCTTTCTTT
j_gene: TRBJ2-1; d_gene: TRBD2; len: 14; v_gene: TRBV27; abundance: -; CDR3aa: CASRASGRNGEQFF; CDR3nt: TGTGCCAGCAGAGCTAGCGGGAGGAACGGTGAGCAGTTCTTC
j_gene: TRBJ2-7; d_gene: -; len: 12; v_gene: TRBV12-3/TRBV12-4; abundance: -; CDR3aa: CASTQRGEEQYF; CDR3nt: TGTGCCAGCACCCAAAGGGGTGAGGAGCAGTACTTC